This TCR beta chain is drawn from a study of blood T cells in healthy people across ages. Combining a sample-barcoded 5' primer with a J-beta primer mix, a second PCR ran for roughly 7 to 12 cycles. Each CDR3 protein is one row after TCRdb ran MiXCR on the 5' RACE reads. Of approximately 850,000 distinct CDR3 sequences listed, roughly 44% were seen once; the top ten hold roughly 19%. Germline CDR1 is DFQATT and CDR2 is SNEGSKA (reference sequence). CDR3 length: 13 residues. V was cut by 6 bases and J by 2 bases, with 13 bases left in between. This receptor was taken from a man in his sixties in good health. The chain recombines TRBV20-1 with TRBJ1-1; D call uncertain. The specimen sequenced was blood. CDR3 in DNA: TGCAGTGCCCCAAGAAGACTTAACACTGAAGCTTTCTTT. It yields the protein CSAPRRLNTEAFF.